A selection of T cell receptor beta chains follows, all from one sample in a study of memory B cells and T cells in multiple sclerosis. Assay used: immunoSEQ multiplex PCR; TCRdb lists only in-frame clones, some missing. Of about 14,000 clones listed, approximately 69% are singletons. Sequences were obtained from memory (CD45RO+) CD4+ T cells from blood. These receptors all come from a human donor with multiple sclerosis. CDR3s include the opening cysteine and the closing phenylalanine or tryptophan. The D gene is left open where the match is weak. Size tells how often a clone was seen (once, few, many) or the class of an expanded clone, and some rows leave it out.

TRBD2 TRBJ2-3 15 few TRBV5-1 CASSLRGVRTDTQYF TGCGCCAGCAGCTTGCGGGGGGTACGCACAGATACGCAGTATTTT
TRBD2 TRBJ2-1 16 - TRBV5-6 CASSSYAGLAVNEQFF TGTGCCAGCAGCTCCTACGCGGGGCTAGCGGTCAATGAGCAGTTCTTC
- TRBJ1-5 13 - TRBV6-1 CATNREYNQPQHF TGTGCCACCAACCGGGAATACAATCAGCCCCAGCATTTT
- TRBJ1-3 13 once TRBV27 CASSRGGGNTIYF TGTGCCAGCTCCCGGGGTGGTGGAAACACCATATATTTT
- TRBJ1-5 14 - TRBV28 CAGQSFHSNQPQHF TGTGCTGGTCAGTCCTTTCATAGCAATCAGCCCCAGCATTTT
- TRBJ2-6 15 - TRBV5-6 CASSLSRSGANVLTF TGTGCCAGCAGCCTTTCTAGGTCTGGGGCCAACGTCCTGACTTTC
- TRBJ1-2 14 - TRBV5-1 CASSLDQGNYGYTF TGCGCCAGCAGCTTGGACCAGGGCAACTATGGCTACACCTTC
- TRBJ1-1 15 - TRBV5-1 CASSLQTDMNTEAFF TGCGCCAGCAGCTTACAGACAGATATGAACACTGAAGCTTTCTTT
TRBD2 TRBJ2-7 14 - TRBV5-1 CASSSGTSFHEQYF TGCGCCAGCAGTTCCGGGACTAGTTTTCACGAGCAGTACTTC
TRBD1 TRBJ1-2 13 - TRBV19 CASSQDRVTGYTF TGTGCCAGTAGTCAGGACAGGGTAACCGGCTACACCTTC
TRBD2 TRBJ2-1 15 - TRBV6-5 CASSSAGPTYNEQFF TGTGCCAGCAGTTCAGCGGGACCAACCTACAATGAGCAGTTCTTC
TRBD1 TRBJ2-1 15 - TRBV11-2 CASSAGQVSYNEQFF TGTGCCAGCAGCGCGGGACAGGTCTCCTACAATGAGCAGTTCTTC
- TRBJ1-2 13 - TRBV6-1 CASSENSFYGYTF TGTGCCAGCAGTGAAAACTCCTTCTATGGCTACACCTTC
- TRBJ2-3 15 - TRBV7-8 CASSLRETNTDTQYF TGTGCCAGCAGCTTAAGGGAGACAAACACAGATACGCAGTATTTT
TRBD1 TRBJ1-1 14 - TRBV7-3 CASSSGTGPTEAFF TGTGCCAGCAGCTCGGGGACAGGTCCCACTGAAGCTTTCTTT
- TRBJ1-5 13 - TRBV7-3 CASSSQINQPQHF TGTGCCAGCAGCTCCCAAATCAATCAGCCCCAGCATTTT
- TRBJ2-7 15 - TRBV5-1 CASSLGSRGSNEQYF TGCGCCAGCAGCTTAGGGTCACGGGGGTCAAACGAGCAGTACTTC